These 14 T cell receptor delta chains were all obtained from the same sample, sequenced in a study of gamma-delta chains in newborns, infants, children. TCRdb re-processed the reads via CATT. Of roughly 3,500 delta-chain clones listed, around 0.3% are singletons. Sequenced: blood. The receptors were sampled from a child who was a newborn, infant or young child, either healthy, febrile or measles-vaccinated (not recorded which).

As concerns this clone: TCRdb attributes to this sequence the protein of a much larger clone, which differs from the DNA translation at residue 4; a read error is likely, and the protein displayed is translated from the DNA. The chain joins TRDV2 to TRDJ3, with 12 positions matching TRDD3. The trim removed 5 bases at V and 0 bases at J, leaving 10 bases unmatched. The CDR3 is 20 amino acids. From germline, CDR1 is GEAIGNYY and CDR2 EKD. The CDR3 here is CACGNTGGYPSSWDTRQMFF. The CDR3, as DNA: TGTGCCTGTGGCAATACTGGGGGATACCCTAGCTCCTGGGACACCCGACAGATGTTTTTC.

This clone is classed as medium-sized (0.01 to 0.1%). This clone may be a read error of a much larger clone one base away. This chain links TRDV2 with TRDJ3, with TRDD3 identical over 13 bases. This CDR3 spans 22 amino acids. CDR1 and CDR2 (germline): GEAIGNYY, EKD. The CDR3 DNA is TGTGCCTGTGACGCTATTGTACTGGGGGATACGCTGAGCTCCTGGGACACCCGACAGGTGTTTTTC. Amino acid sequence: CACDAIVLGDTLSSWDTRQVFF.

This clone was found a few times. A far larger clone is just one base off, so this is likely a read error. Other DNA variants within this sample encode the same CDR3. This chain connects TRDV2 to TRDJ3; D is unresolved. TCRdb lists no J gene, so it was determined here by aligning the DNA to germline. The CDR3 consists of 18 residues. Germline CDR1 GEAIGNYY, CDR2 EKD. The CDR3 DNA reads as TGCGCCTGTGACACGGCGGGGTTAGCGTCCTGGGACACCCGACAGATGTTTTTC. Encoded protein: CACDTAGLASWDTRQMFF.

This clone was found a few times. TCRdb has a much larger clone's protein, which differs at residue 11 from the translation of this DNA, likely because of a read error; what is shown is the protein translated from the DNA. The V call is TRDV3, the J call TRDJ2; perhaps TRDD2 as D (5 bases). There are 16 residues in the CDR3. Trimming pared 2 bases from V and 6 bases from J, leaving 22 bases between. Germline V lookup: CDR1 TVYSNPD, CDR2 GDNSRS (reference sequence). For the CDR3, the DNA is TGTGCCTTTGACCCCTACCCCTCCCCCACGGCAGCACAACTCTTCTTT. Translation: CAFDPYPSPTAAQLFF. The full variable domain, with the rest looked up from reference TRDV3 and TRDJ2, is CDKVTQSSPDQTVASGSEVVLLCTYDTVYSNPDLFWYRIRPDYSFQFVFYGDNSRSEGADFTQGRFSVKHILTQKAFHLVISPVRTEDSATYYCAFDPYPSPTAAQLFFGKGTQLIVEP.

On this clone: The translation of this DNA and the TCRdb protein of a much larger clone differ at residue 4, probably owing to a read error; the protein shown here is translated from the DNA. This chain links TRDV2 with TRDJ3, with 13 bases that match TRDD3. The CDR3 totals 20 residues. Germline assignment: CDR1 GEAIGNYY and CDR2 EKD. The CDR3 DNA follows: TGTGCCTGTGGCACCTACTGGGGGATACGGAGCTCCTGGGACACCCGACAGATGTTTTTC. Its translation is CACGTYWGIRSSWDTRQMFF.

This clone was seen a handful of times. One base separates it from a far larger clone, so it is likely a read error. Different DNA sequences within this sample yield the same CDR3. The chain joins TRDV2 to TRDJ2, with TRDD3 identical over 8 bases. The CDR3 spans 15 residues. Trimming removed 7 bases from V and 4 bases from J; junction bases left unmatched: 10. CDR1 is GEAIGNYY, CDR2 EKD, per germline. The CDR3 nucleotides are TGTGCCTGCGATGTACTGGGGGCCCCGACAGCACAACTCTTCTTT. Amino acid sequence: CACDVLGAPTAQLFF.

This clone is termed large. The same CDR3 arises from other DNA sequences in this sample as well. The chain has TRDV2 and TRDJ3; a possible D gene is TRDD3 (5 bases). CDR3 length equals 17 residues. V shed 0 bases and J shed 2 bases, with 10 bases lying between them. Per the germline V gene, CDR1 is GEAIGNYY and CDR2 is EKD. The CDR3 nucleotides are TGTGCCTGTGACACCGAGGGATTCGCCTGGGACACCCGACAGATGTTTTTC. Translation: CACDTEGFAWDTRQMFF.

With respect to this clone: The protein that TCRdb holds for this DNA derives from a much larger clone and differs from the translated DNA at residue 8, which likely indicates a read error; the protein shown here is translated from the DNA. The chain links TRDV2 to TRDJ3, with TRDD3 matching over 9 bases. Per the germline V gene, CDR1 is GEAIGNYY and CDR2 is EKD. This CDR3 contains 17 residues. V lost 4 bases to trimming and J lost 0 bases; unmatched junction nucleotides: 3. CDR3 coding DNA: TGTGCCTGTGAATACTGGGGGAACTCCTGGGACACCCGACAGATGTTTTTC. Translating gives CACEYWGNSWDTRQMFF.

This clone was seen only a few times. The junction departs from the called germline gene at one end, perhaps through a read error. The chain links TRDV2 to TRDJ3, with D perhaps matching TRDD3 (6 bases). The V gene's germline CDR1 is GEAIGNYY and CDR2 EKD. The CDR3 loop spans 17 amino acids. The CDR3 loop is CACDATGSPWGTRQMFF. The CDR3, as DNA: TGTGCCTGTGACGCTACTGGGAGCCCCTGGGGCACCCGACAGATGTTTTTC.

The chain combines TRDV2 with TRDJ2, with TRDD3 matching 12 bases. TCRdb lists no J gene, so it was determined here by aligning the DNA to germline. The CDR3 has 23 amino acids. Trimming took 5 bases from V and 7 from J; bases not matched to a gene: 31. Germline values: CDR1 GEAIGNYY, CDR2 EKD. The CDR3 loop is CACGWGTWDAGLGTGGYLAQLFF. In DNA, the CDR3 is TGTGCCTGTGGCTGGGGGACCTGGGACGCCGGGTTGGGGACTGGGGGATACCTAGCACAACTCTTCTTT.

This clone is large. The same CDR3 also results from other DNA sequences found in this sample. This chain links TRDV2 with TRDJ3, with TRDD3 matching over 8 bases. The CDR3 runs to 20 residues. Trimming removed 0 bases from V and 0 bases from J; junction bases left unmatched: 9. Germline loops: CDR1 GEAIGNYY, CDR2 EKD. The CDR3 bases are TGTGCCTGTGACACCGTACTGGGGGGCGATAGCTCCTGGGACACCCGACAGATGTTTTTC. This gives the protein CACDTVLGGDSSWDTRQMFF.

This clone was detected only a few times. TCRdb records a much larger clone's protein for this DNA, with a difference at residue 6 that likely arises from a read error; the protein given is the translation of the DNA. The chain is built from TRDV2 and TRDJ3; 8 bases are shared with TRDD3. With 1 base clipped from V and 0 bases from J, the junction kept 4 bases outside the gene matches. Germline V lookup: CDR1 GEAIGNYY, CDR2 EKD. The CDR3 loop spans 18 amino acids. CDR3 bases: TGTGCCTGTGACACTGAGGGATACGGCTCCTGGGACACCCGACAGATGTTTTTC. It is translated as CACDTEGYGSWDTRQMFF.

This clone was observed a few times. This likely traces to a read error, being one base from a far larger clone. The same CDR3 also results from other DNA sequences found in this sample. The J gene is TRDJ2, the V gene TRDV2; 12 nucleotides match TRDD3. This CDR3 region has 17 residues. Per germline, CDR1 GEAIGNYY and CDR2 EKD. The CDR3 DNA follows: TGTGCCTGTGACACCTTACTGGGGGATACTTTGACCGCACAACTCTTCTTT. It codes for CACDTLLGDTLTAQLFF.

About this clone: One base separates it from a far larger clone, so it is likely a read error. This CDR3 is also generated by other DNA sequences in the sample. The chain has TRDV2 and TRDJ3; TRDD3 agrees at 7 bases. The CDR3 is 16 amino acids. The germline V gene encodes CDR1 GEAIGNYY and CDR2 EKD. The CDR3 nucleotides read TGTGCCTGTGACTGGGGGAGCTCCTGGGATACCCGACAGATGTTTTTC. Translating gives CACDWGSSWDTRQMFF.